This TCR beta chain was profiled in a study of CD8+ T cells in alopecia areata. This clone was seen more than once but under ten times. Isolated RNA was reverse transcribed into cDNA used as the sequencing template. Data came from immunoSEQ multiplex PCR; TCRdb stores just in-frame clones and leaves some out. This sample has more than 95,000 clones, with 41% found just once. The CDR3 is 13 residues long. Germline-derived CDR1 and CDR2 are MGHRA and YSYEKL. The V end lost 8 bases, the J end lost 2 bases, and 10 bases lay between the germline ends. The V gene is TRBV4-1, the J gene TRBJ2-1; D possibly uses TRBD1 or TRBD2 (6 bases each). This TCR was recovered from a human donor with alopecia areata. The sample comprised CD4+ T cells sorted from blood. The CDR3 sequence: CASLGGPYNEQFF. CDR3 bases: TGCGCCAGCTTGGGGGGCCCCTACAATGAGCAGTTCTTC.